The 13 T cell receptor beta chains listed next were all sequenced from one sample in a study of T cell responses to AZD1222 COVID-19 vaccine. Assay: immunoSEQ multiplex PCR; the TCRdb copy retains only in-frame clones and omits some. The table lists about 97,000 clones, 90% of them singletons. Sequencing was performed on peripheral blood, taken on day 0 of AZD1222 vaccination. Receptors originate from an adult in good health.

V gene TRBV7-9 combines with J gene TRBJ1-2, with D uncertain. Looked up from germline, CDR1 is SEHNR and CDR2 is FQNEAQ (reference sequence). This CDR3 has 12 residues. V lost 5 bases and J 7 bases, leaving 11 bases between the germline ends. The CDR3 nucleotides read TGTGCCAGCAGCCTAGACTCGGGTGGCTACACCTTC. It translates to CASSLDSGGYTF.

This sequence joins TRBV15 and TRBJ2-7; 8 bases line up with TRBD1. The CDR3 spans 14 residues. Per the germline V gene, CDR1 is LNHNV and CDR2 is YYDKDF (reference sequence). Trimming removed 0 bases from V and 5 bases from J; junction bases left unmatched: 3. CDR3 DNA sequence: TGTGCCACCAGCAGAGACTCGGACAGGGACGAGCAGTACTTC. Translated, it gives CATSRDSDRDEQYF.

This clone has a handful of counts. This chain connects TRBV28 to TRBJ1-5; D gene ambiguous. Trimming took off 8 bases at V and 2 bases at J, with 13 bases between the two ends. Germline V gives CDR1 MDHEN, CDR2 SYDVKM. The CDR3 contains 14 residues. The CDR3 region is CASQTGEGNQPQHF. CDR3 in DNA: TGTGCCAGCCAGACGGGAGAGGGCAATCAGCCCCAGCATTTT.

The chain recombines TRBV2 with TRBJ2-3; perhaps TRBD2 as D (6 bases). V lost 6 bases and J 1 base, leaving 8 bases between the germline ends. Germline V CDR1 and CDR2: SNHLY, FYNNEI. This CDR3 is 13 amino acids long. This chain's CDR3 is CASSLAGTDTQYF. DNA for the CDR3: TGTGCCAGCAGCTTAGCGGGCACAGATACGCAGTATTTT.

In nucleotides, the CDR3 is TGTGCCAGCAGCTTGGCCGGGACAGGGTATTCACCCCTCCACTTT. Its protein product is CASSLAGTGYSPLHF. The rearrangement joins TRBV5-4 to TRBJ1-6; 9 positions match TRBD1. Germline lookup yields CDR1 SGHNT and CDR2 YYREEE (reference sequence). The CDR3 is made up of 15 amino acids. Trimming took 0 bases from V and 8 from J; bases not matched to a gene: 3.

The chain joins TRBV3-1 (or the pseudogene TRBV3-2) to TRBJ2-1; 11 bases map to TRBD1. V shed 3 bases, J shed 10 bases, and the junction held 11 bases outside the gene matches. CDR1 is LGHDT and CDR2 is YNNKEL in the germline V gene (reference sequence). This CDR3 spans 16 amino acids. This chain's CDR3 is CASSHGQGAPRGEQFF. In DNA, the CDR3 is TGTGCCAGCAGCCATGGACAGGGGGCACCGAGAGGGGAGCAGTTCTTC.

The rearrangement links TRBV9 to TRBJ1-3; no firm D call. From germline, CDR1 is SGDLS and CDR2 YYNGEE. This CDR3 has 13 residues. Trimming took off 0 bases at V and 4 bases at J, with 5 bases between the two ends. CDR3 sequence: CASSVGRGNTIYF. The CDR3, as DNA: TGTGCCAGCAGCGTAGGTCGGGGAAACACCATATATTTT.

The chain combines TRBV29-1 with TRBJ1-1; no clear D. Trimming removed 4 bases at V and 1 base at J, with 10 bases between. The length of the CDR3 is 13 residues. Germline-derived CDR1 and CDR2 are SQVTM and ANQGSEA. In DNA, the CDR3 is TGCAGCGTTGGCCGCTGGGGGAACACTGAAGCTTTCTTT. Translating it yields CSVGRWGNTEAFF.

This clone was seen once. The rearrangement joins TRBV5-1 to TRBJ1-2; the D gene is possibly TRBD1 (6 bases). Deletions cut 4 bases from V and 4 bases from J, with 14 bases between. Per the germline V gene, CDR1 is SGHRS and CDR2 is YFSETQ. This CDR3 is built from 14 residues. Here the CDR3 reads CASSAADSLYGYTF. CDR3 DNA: TGCGCCAGCAGCGCCGCGGACAGCCTCTATGGCTACACCTTC.

In DNA, the CDR3 is TGTGCCAGCAGACCCAGCGGGGTATCCTACAATGAGCAGTTCTTC. Amino acids: CASRPSGVSYNEQFF. The rearrangement joins TRBV27 to TRBJ2-1, with 7 bases identical to TRBD2. The CDR3 extends over 15 amino acids. Trimming took 6 bases from V and 1 from J; bases not matched to a gene: 6. Germline values: CDR1 MNHEY, CDR2 SMNVEV (reference sequence).

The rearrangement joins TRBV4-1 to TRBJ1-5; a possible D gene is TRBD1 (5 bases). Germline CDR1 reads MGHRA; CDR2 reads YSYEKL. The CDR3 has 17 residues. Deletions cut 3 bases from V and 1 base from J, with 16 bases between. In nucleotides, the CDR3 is TGCGCCAGCAGCCAGTCCGCGGGGGGACGGAGCAATCAGCCCCAGCATTTT. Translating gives CASSQSAGGRSNQPQHF.

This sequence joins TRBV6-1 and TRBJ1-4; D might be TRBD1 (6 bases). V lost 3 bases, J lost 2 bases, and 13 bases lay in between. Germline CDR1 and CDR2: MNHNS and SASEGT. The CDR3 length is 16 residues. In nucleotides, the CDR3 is TGTGCCAGCAGTGAGGCTTTCGGGGGCACTAATGAAAAACTGTTTTTT. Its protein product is CASSEAFGGTNEKLFF.

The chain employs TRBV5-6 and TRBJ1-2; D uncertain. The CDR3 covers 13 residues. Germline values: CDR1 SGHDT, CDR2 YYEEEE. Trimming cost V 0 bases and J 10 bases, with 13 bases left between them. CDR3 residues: CASSLVSLVAYTF. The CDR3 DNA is TGTGCCAGCAGCTTGGTCTCGCTCGTGGCCTACACCTTC.